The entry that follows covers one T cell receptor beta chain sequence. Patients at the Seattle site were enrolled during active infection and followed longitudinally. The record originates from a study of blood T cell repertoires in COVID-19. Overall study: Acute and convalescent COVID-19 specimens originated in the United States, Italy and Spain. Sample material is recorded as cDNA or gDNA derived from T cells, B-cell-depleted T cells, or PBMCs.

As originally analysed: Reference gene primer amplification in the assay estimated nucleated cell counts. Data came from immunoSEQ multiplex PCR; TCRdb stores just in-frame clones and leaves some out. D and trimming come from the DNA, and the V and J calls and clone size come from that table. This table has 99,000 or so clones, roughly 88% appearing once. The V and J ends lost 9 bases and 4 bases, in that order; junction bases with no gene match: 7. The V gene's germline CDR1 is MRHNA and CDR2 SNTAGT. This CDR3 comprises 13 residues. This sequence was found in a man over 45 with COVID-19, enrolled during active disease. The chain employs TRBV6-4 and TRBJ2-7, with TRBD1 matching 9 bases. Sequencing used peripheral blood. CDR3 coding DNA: TGTGCCAGTATTACCGGACAGGGGTACGAGCAGTACTTC. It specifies CASITGQGYEQYF.